The following is a TCR beta chain sequence with its context. The target antigen is unknown. The data were obtained in a study of shared clonotypes between healthy human individuals. Findings and caveats of the study: Only blood underwent sampling, and tissue repertoires likely differ.

Terminally differentiated effector memory CD45RA+ cells were excluded from the naive CD8 cells, which were CD45RO-negative and positively selected for CCR7. Profiled with immunoSEQ multiplex PCR; TCRdb holds only in-frame clones, not every one. The data show around 640,000 clones, with around 96% seen just once and 0.11% held by the top ten. CDR3 length equals 13 residues. Trimming took off 3 bases at V and 1 base at J, with 6 bases between the two ends. Looked up from germline, CDR1 is LNHDA and CDR2 is SQIVND (reference sequence). This chain connects TRBV19 to TRBJ1-1; the D is unclear. Sequences were obtained from naive CD8+ T cells sorted from blood. The receptor's source is a woman aged 30 to 39 in good health. The CDR3 is CASSMWENTEAFF. The CDR3 coding sequence is TGTGCCAGTAGTATGTGGGAGAACACTGAAGCTTTCTTT.